This TCR beta chain stems from a study of T cells in localized non-small cell lung cancer. Regarding the study as a whole: In adjacent lung appeared a median approximately 57 of the top 100 tumor clones. Among the tissues sampled, uninvolved adjacent lung had the highest T cell clonality, above tumor. The tumor had only one region sequenced, so heterogeneity remains possible. Increased T cell density in blood showed an association with longer overall survival.

Clones were sequenced by immunoSEQ multiplex PCR, and TCRdb holds only the in-frame ones, with some missing. The sample lists 7,000 to 8,500 clones, under 25% occurring once. The trim removed 6 bases at V and 2 bases at J, leaving 11 bases unmatched. CDR1 and CDR2 from the germline V gene are MNHGY and SAAAGT. This CDR3 region has 16 residues. This clone appeared a few times. What it recognizes is unknown. Here the sequenced sample was lung tumor tissue, taken before any cancer treatment. The origin of this receptor is a man between 40 and 69 years old with stage III squamous cell lung carcinoma. This chain uses TRBV6-8 with TRBJ2-7, with 9 bases that match TRBD2. Here the CDR3 reads CASSSLRTSDAYEQYF. In DNA form, the CDR3 reads TGTGCCAGCAGCTCCCTAAGGACTAGCGATGCCTACGAGCAGTACTTC.